The 27 T cell receptor beta chains reported below all come from one sample, sequenced in a study of blood T cell repertoires in COVID-19. The repertoire was sequenced with immunoSEQ multiplex PCR; TCRdb's copy has only in-frame clones and lacks some. The sample records roughly 250,000 clones, 75% to 95% being singletons. Sequences were obtained from peripheral blood. The receptors were gathered from a person aged 18 to 35 with COVID-19, enrolled during active disease.

The chain carries TRBV7-9 and TRBJ2-3; TRBD1 matches 7 bases. With V trimmed by 2 bases and J by 3 bases, 11 bases remained unmatched. Germline CDR1 reads SEHNR; CDR2 reads FQNEAQ (reference sequence). This CDR3 is built from 17 residues. CDR3 residues: CASSLYLGTADTDTQYF. DNA for the CDR3: TGTGCCAGCAGCTTATATTTGGGGACAGCCGATACAGATACGCAGTATTTT. Supplemented by reference TRBV7-9 and TRBJ2-3, the full variable domain reads DTGVSQNPRHKITKRGQNVTFRCDPISEHNRLYWYRQTLGQGPEFLTYFQNEAQLEKSRLLSDRFSAERPKGSFSTLEIQRTEQGDSAMYLCASSLYLGTADTDTQYFGPGTRLTVL.

The chain is built from TRBV27 and TRBJ2-1; 8 nucleotides align to TRBD2. The V gene end was trimmed by 6 bases and the J gene end by 0 bases; junction bases not matched to a gene: 4. In germline, CDR1 is MNHEY, CDR2 SMNVEV (reference sequence). The length of the CDR3 is 15 residues. CDR3 in amino acids: CASRVSGSSYNEQFF. The CDR3 DNA sequence: TGTGCCAGCAGGGTAAGCGGGAGCTCCTACAATGAGCAGTTCTTC.

This chain links TRBV4-1 with TRBJ2-5; no definite D call. V was clipped by 3 bases and J by 3 bases, with 5 bases between them. From germline, CDR1 is MGHRA and CDR2 YSYEKL. The CDR3 is 12 residues long. For the CDR3, the DNA is TGCGCCAGCAGCCACTCAGAAGAGACCCAGTACTTC. Amino acids: CASSHSEETQYF.

V is TRBV4-1 and J is TRBJ2-2; no definite D call. V lost 1 base to trimming and J lost 6 bases, with 12 bases between them. Germline V lookup: CDR1 MGHRA, CDR2 YSYEKL. The length of the CDR3 is 15 residues. CDR3 residues: CASSQVVTLPGELFF. The DNA for the CDR3 is TGCGCCAGCAGCCAAGTAGTAACCCTCCCCGGGGAGCTGTTTTTT.

J is TRBJ2-6 and V is TRBV4-3; D may be TRBD2 (6 bases). CDR1 and CDR2 (germline): LGHNA, YSLEER. Trimming took off 0 bases at V and 2 bases at J, with 8 bases between the two ends. The CDR3 runs to 16 residues. This CDR3 reads CASSQDSGAGANVLTF. In nucleotides, the CDR3 is TGCGCCAGCAGCCAAGATTCGGGGGCTGGGGCCAACGTCCTGACTTTC.

The chain recombines TRBV4-3 with TRBJ2-3, with 7 nucleotides matching TRBD2. The germline V gene has CDR1 LGHNA and CDR2 YSLEER. This CDR3 comprises 16 residues. Trimming at V came to 0 bases and at J to 2 bases, leaving 5 bases not matched to a gene. This CDR3 is CASSQDNSGYTDTQYF. The CDR3 nucleotides are TGCGCCAGCAGCCAAGATAATAGCGGGTACACAGATACGCAGTATTTT.

V and J are TRBV18 and TRBJ2-5, with TRBD2 identical over 7 bases. The length of the CDR3 is 16 residues. V lost 4 bases and J lost 2; bases outside the gene matches: 10. Per the germline V gene, CDR1 is KGHSH and CDR2 is LQKENI. For the CDR3, the DNA is TGTGCCAGCTCACAAACTAGCGTCGGGGCTCAAGAGACCCAGTACTTC. Its protein product is CASSQTSVGAQETQYF.

The rearrangement joins TRBV5-8 to TRBJ2-1; TRBD1 matches at 10 bases. CDR1 and CDR2 from the germline V gene are SGHTS and YDEGEE. The CDR3 runs to 18 residues. J lost 4 bases, V lost 4 bases, and 14 bases had no gene match. The CDR3 DNA reads TGTGCCAGCAGCCCAAGGGACAGGGGTGGGACTAGTTACAATGAGCAGTTCTTC. Translation gives CASSPRDRGGTSYNEQFF.

V and J are TRBV24-1 and TRBJ2-7; D possibly corresponds to TRBD2 (5 bases). Trimming shortened V by 6 bases and J by 5 bases, and 16 bases separated the two germline ends. The CDR3 is 14 residues long. CDR1 and CDR2 (germline): KGHDR, SFDVKD. CDR3 region: CATSNVGEGNEQYF. CDR3 DNA sequence: TGTGCCACCAGTAACGTGGGAGAAGGGAACGAGCAGTACTTC.

The genes are TRBV7-2 and TRBJ2-7; TRBD2 matches at 8 bases. The CDR3 loop spans 15 amino acids. Germline CDR1 and CDR2: SGHTA and FQGNSA. V dropped 1 base and J dropped 4; count of bases not matched to a gene: 6. The CDR3 DNA reads as TGTGCCAGCAGCTTAGGGACTAGCAGCAGTTACGAGCAGTACTTC. Amino acids: CASSLGTSSSYEQYF.

The chain carries TRBV5-1 and TRBJ2-5, with 8 bases fitting TRBD2. V lost 0 bases, J lost 5 bases, and 6 bases stayed unmatched. Germline lookup yields CDR1 SGHRS and CDR2 YFSETQ. The CDR3 totals 15 residues. CDR3: CASSLGGSGIETQYF. CDR3 nucleotides: TGCGCCAGCAGCTTGGGTGGTAGCGGGATTGAGACCCAGTACTTC.

This chain joins TRBV4-1 and TRBJ2-5; 9 positions agree with TRBD1. The CDR3 has 17 residues. V was clipped by 4 bases and J by 0 bases; unmatched bases: 9. CDR1 and CDR2 (germline): MGHRA, YSYEKL. CDR3 coding DNA: TGCGCCAGCAGCCCAGGAGCCGGGACAGGGTACCAAGAGACCCAGTACTTC. Protein product: CASSPGAGTGYQETQYF.

The chain carries TRBV7-9 and TRBJ2-7; D is possibly TRBD1 or TRBD2 (7 bases each). CDR1 and CDR2 (germline): SEHNR, FQNEAQ (reference sequence). This CDR3 is 15 amino acids long. V lost 5 bases, J lost 3 bases, and 17 bases lay in between. In DNA form, the CDR3 reads TGTGCCAGCAGCAAAGGGGGCTTAGCGGGCTACGAGCAGTACTTC. Translated, it gives CASSKGGLAGYEQYF. The whole variable domain, filled in from reference TRBV7-9 and TRBJ2-7, reads DTGVSQNPRHKITKRGQNVTFRCDPISEHNRLYWYRQTLGQGPEFLTYFQNEAQLEKSRLLSDRFSAERPKGSFSTLEIQRTEQGDSAMYLCASSKGGLAGYEQYFGPGTRLTVT.

This chain uses TRBV19 with TRBJ2-1; possible D gene TRBD2, 6 bases. CDR3 length: 15 residues. CDR1 and CDR2 (germline): LNHDA, SQIVND (reference sequence). Trimming removed 4 bases from V and 7 bases from J, with 17 bases in between. The CDR3 DNA follows: TGTGCCAGTAGTACACCCGGTGGGGGGTTGAATGAGCAGTTCTTC. Encoded protein: CASSTPGGGLNEQFF.

The genes are TRBV19 and TRBJ1-1; D perhaps matches TRBD1 (5 bases). The CDR3 spans 13 residues. V was clipped by 10 bases and J by 4 bases, with 16 bases between them. The germline CDR1 and CDR2 sequences are LNHDA and SQIVND (reference sequence). The CDR3 region has the DNA TGTGCCACACACACGGGGGGGTCCACTGAAGCTTTCTTT. This codes for CATHTGGSTEAFF.

A single count supports this clone. The rearrangement uses TRBV7-2 and TRBJ1-2; D gene ambiguous. The CDR3 has 14 residues. Germline CDR1 SGHTA, CDR2 FQGNSA. Trimming took off 0 bases at V and 1 base at J, with 6 bases between the two ends. CDR3 DNA sequence: TGTGCCAGCAGCTTAGCGGCAGTTAACTATGGCTACACCTTC. Protein sequence: CASSLAAVNYGYTF. Combining the CDR3 with reference TRBV7-2 and TRBJ1-2 gives the whole variable domain GAGVSQSPSNKVTEKGKDVELRCDPISGHTALYWYRQSLGQGLEFLIYFQGNSAPDKSGLPSDRFSAERTGGSVSTLTIQRTQQEDSAVYLCASSLAAVNYGYTFGSGTRLTVV.

The rearrangement uses TRBV14 and TRBJ2-3; no clear D gene. The length of the CDR3 is 15 residues. Germline CDR1 SGHDN, CDR2 FVKESK. V was clipped by 1 base and J by 2 bases, with 10 bases between them. CDR3 coding DNA: TGTGCCAGCAGCCAAGGCAGTTTTTTCACAGATACGCAGTATTTT. Amino acids: CASSQGSFFTDTQYF.

This sequence joins TRBV11-2 and TRBJ2-1, with a weak D call TRBD2 (6 bases). Trimming removed 5 bases from V and 6 bases from J, with 20 bases in between. The CDR3 contains 16 residues. CDR1 is SGHAT, CDR2 FQNNGV, per germline. The CDR3 DNA reads TGTGCCAGCAGCAAATCGGGACTCCGGCCTTTCAATGAGCAGTTCTTC. Amino acids: CASSKSGLRPFNEQFF.

The V and J genes are TRBV19 and TRBJ2-3; tentatively, D is TRBD1 (5 bases). The CDR3 is made up of 15 amino acids. Trimming removed 0 bases from V and 1 base from J, with 8 bases in between. Germline CDR1 LNHDA, CDR2 SQIVND (reference sequence). CDR3 sequence (DNA): TGTGCCAGTAGTATAGAGGGGCATCGCACAGATACGCAGTATTTT. Translation gives CASSIEGHRTDTQYF.

The J gene is TRBJ1-1, the V gene TRBV28; no clear D. V gave up 5 bases and J gave up 1 base, with 8 bases separating them. The V gene's germline CDR1 is MDHEN and CDR2 SYDVKM. This CDR3 has 13 amino acids. The CDR3 DNA reads TGTGCCAGCAGTCCTAGGCCGAACACTGAAGCTTTCTTT. Its protein is CASSPRPNTEAFF.

This clone was detected once. The rearrangement joins TRBV4-1 to TRBJ2-7; 8 nucleotides align to TRBD2. Trimming at V came to 3 bases and at J to 2 bases, leaving 3 bases not matched to a gene. Germline V gene data show CDR1 as MGHRA and CDR2 as YSYEKL. The CDR3 is made up of 14 amino acids. The CDR3: CASSQTSETYEQYF. The DNA of the CDR3 is TGCGCCAGCAGCCAGACTAGCGAAACCTACGAGCAGTACTTC.

CDR3 bases: TGCGCCAGCAGCTTCTATAGCGGGATAAGTTCCAATGAGCAGTTCTTC. This codes for CASSFYSGISSNEQFF. This chain connects TRBV5-1 to TRBJ2-1; 8 bases fit TRBD2. This CDR3 is 16 amino acids long. The J segment lost 6 bases and the V segment lost 2 bases, leaving 10 bases of the junction unmatched. Germline CDR1 and CDR2: SGHRS and YFSETQ.

On this clone itself: The same CDR3 also results from other DNA sequences found in this sample. The gene calls are TRBV28 and TRBJ2-5; the match to TRBD1 covers 7 bases. The V segment lost 4 bases and the J segment 4 bases; nucleotides outside the gene matches: 0. The CDR3 sequence is 12 residues long. The V gene's germline CDR1 is MDHEN and CDR2 SYDVKM. CDR3 sequence: CASSSGGETQYF. The CDR3 bases are TGTGCCAGCAGTTCAGGGGGAGAGACCCAGTACTTC.

The chain employs TRBV19 and TRBJ1-5; 8 bases agree with TRBD1. Germline CDR1 is LNHDA and CDR2 is SQIVND (reference sequence). This CDR3 has 16 amino acids. V gave up 6 bases and J gave up 5 bases; unmatched junction bases: 12. The CDR3 DNA reads as TGTGCCAGTAGCCCTATACGCGGGACAGGCTATCAGCCCCAGCATTTT. Its translation: CASSPIRGTGYQPQHF.

V and J are TRBV19 and TRBJ2-7, with TRBD2 matching over 7 bases. J lost 7 bases, V lost 4 bases, and 1 base had no gene match. The CDR3 covers 11 residues. Germline V gene lookup returns CDR1 LNHDA and CDR2 SQIVND (reference sequence). In nucleotides, the CDR3 is TGTGCCAGTAGTAGCGGGAGAGAGCAGTACTTC. Its translation: CASSSGREQYF. Complete variable domain (other parts from reference TRBV19 and TRBJ2-7): DGGITQSPKYLFRKEGQNVTLSCEQNLNHDAMYWYRQDPGQGLRLIYYSQIVNDFQKGDIAEGYSVSREKKESFPLTVTSAQKNPTAFYLCASSSGREQYFGPGTRLTVT.

Note on this clone: The junction and the germline gene differ at one end; a read error may be behind it. The CDR3 reads CASKHLGNSEAFF. Here the CDR3 DNA reads TGTGCCAGCAAACACCTCGGGAACTCTGAAGCTTTCTTT. The V and J genes are TRBV6-5 and TRBJ1-1, with D hard to call. CDR1 is MNHEY, CDR2 SVGAGI, per germline. CDR3 length equals 13 residues.

V is TRBV27 and J is TRBJ2-7; 10 nucleotides agree with TRBD2. The J segment lost 7 bases and the V segment lost 4 bases, leaving 7 bases of the junction unmatched. CDR3 size: 14 residues. CDR1 is MNHEY and CDR2 is SMNVEV in the germline V gene (reference sequence). For the CDR3, the DNA is TGTGCCAGCAGTTCTAGCGGGAGCTTCGGGGAGCAGTACTTC. The encoded protein is CASSSSGSFGEQYF.